This T cell receptor (beta chain) was sequenced in a study of cytomegalovirus exposure and HLA in healthy donors. Points on this clone: Antigen specificity is unknown.

Whole-study results and caveats: Presence/absence analyses rested on an assumption that sequencing depth was roughly uniform across donors. Fewer N-insertions than the approximately 700-donor mean were reportedly shown by an Asian-associated ancestry cluster in a later analysis.

PCR employed 60 Vbeta and 13 Jbeta primers. Method: immunoSEQ multiplex PCR; TCRdb's copy keeps in-frame clones and lacks some. The table shows roughly 180,000 clones, with 70% to 85% occurring only once. This receptor was taken from a girl aged 2-15 years in good health and CMV-seropositive. Sequencing was performed on PBMCs.

As DNA, the CDR3 is TGTGCCAGCACCACGGACAGGGTAGATGGCTACACCTTC. Amino acid sequence: CASTTDRVDGYTF. The chain has TRBV25-1 and TRBJ1-2; 8 bases agree with TRBD1. The CDR3 runs 13 residues. Germline CDR1 MGHDK, CDR2 SYGVNS. With V trimmed by 7 bases and J by 6 bases, 7 bases remained unmatched.